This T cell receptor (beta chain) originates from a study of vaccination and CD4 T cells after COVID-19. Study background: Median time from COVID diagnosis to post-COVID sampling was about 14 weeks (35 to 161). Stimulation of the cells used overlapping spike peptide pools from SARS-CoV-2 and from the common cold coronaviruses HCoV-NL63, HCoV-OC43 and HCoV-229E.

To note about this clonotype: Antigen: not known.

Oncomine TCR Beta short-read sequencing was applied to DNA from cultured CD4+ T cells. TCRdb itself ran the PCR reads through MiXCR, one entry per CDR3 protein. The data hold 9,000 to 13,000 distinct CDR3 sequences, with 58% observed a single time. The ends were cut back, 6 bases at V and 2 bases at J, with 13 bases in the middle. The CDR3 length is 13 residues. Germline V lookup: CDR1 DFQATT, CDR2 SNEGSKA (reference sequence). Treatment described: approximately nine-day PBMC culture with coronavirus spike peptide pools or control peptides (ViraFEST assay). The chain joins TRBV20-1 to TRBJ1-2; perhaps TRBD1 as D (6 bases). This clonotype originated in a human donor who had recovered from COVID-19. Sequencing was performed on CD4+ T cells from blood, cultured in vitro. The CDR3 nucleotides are TGCAGTGCAGCCGCCGGGGGCAACTATGGCTACACCTTC. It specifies CSAAAGGNYGYTF.